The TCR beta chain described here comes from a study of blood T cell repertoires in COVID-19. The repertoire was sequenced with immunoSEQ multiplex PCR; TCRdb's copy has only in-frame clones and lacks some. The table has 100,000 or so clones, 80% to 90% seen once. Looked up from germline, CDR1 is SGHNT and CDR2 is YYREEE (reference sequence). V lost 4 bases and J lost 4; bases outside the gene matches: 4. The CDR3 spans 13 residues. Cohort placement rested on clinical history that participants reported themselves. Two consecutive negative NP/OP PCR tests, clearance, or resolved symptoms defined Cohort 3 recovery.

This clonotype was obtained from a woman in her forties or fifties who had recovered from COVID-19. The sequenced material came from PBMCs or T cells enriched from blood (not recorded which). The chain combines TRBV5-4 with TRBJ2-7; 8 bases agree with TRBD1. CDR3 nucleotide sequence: TGTGCCAGCAGCGAGGGACAGGCGTACGAGCAGTACTTC. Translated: CASSEGQAYEQYF.